The sequence of this T cell receptor beta chain was determined in a study of beta chain features in type 1 diabetes. Notes on the study in general: Shortening that was moderate but significant affected the TCRB CDR3s of Type 1 diabetes patients in all four CD4+ subsets.

Trimming left V 7 bases short and J 9 bases short, with 13 bases between. The CDR3 is 12 amino acids. The germline CDR1 and CDR2 sequences are SNHLY and FYNNEI. Expressed TCRB transcripts were sequenced, since all the RNA that had been isolated was reverse transcribed. Generated by immunoSEQ multiplex PCR, the TCRdb table keeps only in-frame clones and is missing some. This sample has about 700,000 clones; around 15% occur once, and the top ten carry 0.02% to 0.025%. This clone was counted between two and nine times. The target antigen is unknown. Sequencing input: naive CD4+ T cells from blood. The receptor's source is a man between 18 and 29 years old with type 1 diabetes. This chain links TRBV2 with TRBJ2-1; weak D call: TRBD2 (5 bases). The CDR3 DNA sequence: TGTGCCAGCAATACGGGCGGAGGTGAGCAGTTCTTC. Its protein product is CASNTGGGEQFF.